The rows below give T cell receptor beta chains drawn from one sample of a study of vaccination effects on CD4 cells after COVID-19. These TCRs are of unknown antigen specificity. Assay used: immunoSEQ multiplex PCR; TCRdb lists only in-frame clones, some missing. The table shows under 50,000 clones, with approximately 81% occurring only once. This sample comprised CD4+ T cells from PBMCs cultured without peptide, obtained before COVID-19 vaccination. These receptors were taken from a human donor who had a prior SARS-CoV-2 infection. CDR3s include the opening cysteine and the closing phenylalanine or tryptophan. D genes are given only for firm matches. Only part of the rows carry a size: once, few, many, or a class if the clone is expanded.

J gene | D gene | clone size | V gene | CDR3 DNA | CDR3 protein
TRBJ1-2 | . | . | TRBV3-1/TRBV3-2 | TGTGCCAGCACCCCTACCCACGGCTATGGCTACACCTTC | CASTPTHGYGYTF
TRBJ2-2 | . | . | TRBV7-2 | TGTGCCAGCAGCAGAAAGACAGACGCCACCGGGGAGCTGTTTTTT | CASSRKTDATGELFF
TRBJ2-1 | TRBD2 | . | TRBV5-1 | TGCGCCAGCAGCTTGCGCACTAGCGGGGGCAATGAGCAGTTCTTC | CASSLRTSGGNEQFF
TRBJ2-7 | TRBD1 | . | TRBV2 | TGTGCCAGCATCCGGGACAGGGACTACGAGCAGTACTTC | CASIRDRDYEQYF
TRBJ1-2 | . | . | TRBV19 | TGTGCCAGTGAGAGACGGGTAGGAGGCTACACCTTC | CASERRVGGYTF
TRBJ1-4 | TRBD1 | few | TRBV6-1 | TGTGCCAGCAGTGCCTCACACCGGGACAGGGGGACTAATGAAAAACTGTTTTTT | CASSASHRDRGTNEKLFF
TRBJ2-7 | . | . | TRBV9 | TGTGCCAGCAGCGCAACCATTAACTCCTACGAGCAGTACTTC | CASSATINSYEQYF
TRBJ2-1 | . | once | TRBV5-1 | TGCGCCAGCAGCCTATCGACCGGGGAGGAGCAGTTCTTC | CASSLSTGEEQFF
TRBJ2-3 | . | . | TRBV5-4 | TGTGCCAGCAGCCTCAGACTAGACATCGCAGATACGCAGTATTTT | CASSLRLDIADTQYF
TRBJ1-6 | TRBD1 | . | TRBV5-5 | TGTGCCAGCAGCTTCGACAGGGTATATTCACCCCTCCACTTT | CASSFDRVYSPLHF
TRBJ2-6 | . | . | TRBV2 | TGTGCCAGCAGTGCTAGCTCTGGGGCCAACGTCCTGACTTTC | CASSASSGANVLTF
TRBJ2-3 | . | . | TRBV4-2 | TGTGCCAGCAGCCAAGATTCAGACCTAGAGCCCTATTCTAGCACAGATACGCAGTATTTT | CASSQDSDLEPYSSTDTQYF
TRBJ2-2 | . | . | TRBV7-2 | TGTGCCAGCAGCTTAGTGGGAGGTACCACCGGGGAGCTGTTTTTT | CASSLVGGTTGELFF
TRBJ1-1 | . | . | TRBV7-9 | TGTGCCAGCAGCTTAGACCCCCCGGCAGTGAACACTGAAGCTTTCTTT | CASSLDPPAVNTEAFF
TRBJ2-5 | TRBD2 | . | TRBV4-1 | TGCGCCAGCAGCAAAAGAATCGGGGGAGGGTATCCCCAGTACTTC | CASSKRIGGGYPQYF
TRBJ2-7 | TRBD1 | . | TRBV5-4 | TGTGCCAGCAGCCCGGCGGGGACAGGGGTCTACGAGCAGTACTTC | CASSPAGTGVYEQYF
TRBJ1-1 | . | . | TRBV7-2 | TGTGCCAGCAGCTTAGCGACGGGTCACGGCAGAATGAACACTGAAGCTTTCTTT | CASSLATGHGRMNTEAFF
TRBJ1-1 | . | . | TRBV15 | TGTGCCACCACCGCCGCCGACGGTGAAGCTTTCTTT | CATTAADGEAFF
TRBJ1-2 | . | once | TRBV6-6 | TGTGCCACTGTTAGCTATGGCTACACCTTC | CATVSYGYTF
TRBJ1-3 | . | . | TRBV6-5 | TGTGCCAGCGCTGCGGGGGAGGTCACTGGAAACACCATATATTTT | CASAAGEVTGNTIYF
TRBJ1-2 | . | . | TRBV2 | TGTGCCAGCAGTGACGAGGGATATGGCTACACCTTC | CASSDEGYGYTF
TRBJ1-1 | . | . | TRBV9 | TGTGCCAGCAGCGTAGGAGCACATAGGGTGAACACTGAAGCTTTCTTT | CASSVGAHRVNTEAFF
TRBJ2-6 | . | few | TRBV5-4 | TGTGCCAGCAGCTCCAGGATGTCTGGGGCCAACGTCCTGACTTTC | CASSSRMSGANVLTF
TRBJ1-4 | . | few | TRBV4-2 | TGTGCCAGCAGCCCTGCACATGGTCTTAATGAAAAACTGTTTTTT | CASSPAHGLNEKLFF
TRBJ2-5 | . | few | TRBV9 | TGTGCCAGCAGCGTAGCGGGACAAGAGACCCAGTACTTC | CASSVAGQETQYF
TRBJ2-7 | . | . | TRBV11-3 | TGTGCCAGCAGCTCTAACAGGGTTTTGACCTACGAGCAGTACTTC | CASSSNRVLTYEQYF
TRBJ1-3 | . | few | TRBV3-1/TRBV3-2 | TGTGCCAGCAGCCAGGCAGGGTCTGGAAACACCATATATTTT | CASSQAGSGNTIYF
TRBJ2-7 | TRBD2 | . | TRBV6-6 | TGTGCCAGCAGTTACGGGCTAGCGGGAGTCTACGAGCAGTACTTC | CASSYGLAGVYEQYF
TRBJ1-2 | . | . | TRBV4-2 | TGTGCCAGCAGCCAAGATCCCGGGACTCCCTATGGCTACACCTTC | CASSQDPGTPYGYTF
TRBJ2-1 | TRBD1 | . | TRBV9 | TGTGCCAGCAGCGCGGGCGGGACAGGGGCGGGTCACGGGCAGTTCTTC | CASSAGGTGAGHGQFF
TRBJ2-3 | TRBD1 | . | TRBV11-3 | TGTGCCAGCAGCCGGGACAGTCAATACGCAGATACGCAGTATTTT | CASSRDSQYADTQYF
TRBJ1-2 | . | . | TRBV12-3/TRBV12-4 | TGTGCCAGCAGTTTGATGCGGGCCTCACCTACGACCTTC | CASSLMRASPTTF
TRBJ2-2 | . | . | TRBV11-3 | TGTGCCAGCAGCTTAGCCTCGGGTACCGGGGAGCTGTTTTTT | CASSLASGTGELFF
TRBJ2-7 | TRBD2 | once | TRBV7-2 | TGTGCCAGCAACCCCAGGGCTAGCGGGGGAACCTACGAGCAGTACTTC | CASNPRASGGTYEQYF
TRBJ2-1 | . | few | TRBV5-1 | TGCGCCAGCAGCTTAGAGGGCCGGCACAATGAGCAGTTCTTC | CASSLEGRHNEQFF
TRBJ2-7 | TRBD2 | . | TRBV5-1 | TGCGCCAGCAGCTTGGGGCTAGCGGGAGGGAACTACGAGCAGTACTTC | CASSLGLAGGNYEQYF
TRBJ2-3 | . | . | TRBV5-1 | TGCGCCAGCAGCTTGGAAGCAGATACGCAGTATTTT | CASSLEADTQYF
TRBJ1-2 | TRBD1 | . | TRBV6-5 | TGTGCCAGTAGAAACCCAGGGGGAAGGGACTATGGCTACACCTTC | CASRNPGGRDYGYTF
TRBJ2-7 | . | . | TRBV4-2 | TGTGCCAGCAGCCCGCTGATTTCGCGCGAGCAGTACTTC | CASSPLISREQYF
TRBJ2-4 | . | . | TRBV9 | TGTGCCAGCAGCGCCGAGGGGGGACAGTTCAACATTCAGTACTTC | CASSAEGGQFNIQYF
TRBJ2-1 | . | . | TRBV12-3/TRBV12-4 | TGTGCCAGCAGTCCCAAGGCAGCGAGCGGAGTCTTC | CASSPKAASGVF
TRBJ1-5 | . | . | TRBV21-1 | TGTGCCAGCAGCAAAATTCGGGGGGTGAGCAATCAGCCCCAGCATTTT | CASSKIRGVSNQPQHF
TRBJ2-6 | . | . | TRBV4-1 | TGCGCCAGCAGCCAAGGGGTCGCCTCTGGGGCCAACGTCCTGACTTTC | CASSQGVASGANVLTF
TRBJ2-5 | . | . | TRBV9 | TGTGCCAGCAGCGTACAGGGGTCGGAGACCCAGTACTTC | CASSVQGSETQYF
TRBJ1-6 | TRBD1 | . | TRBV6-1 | TGTGCCAGCAGTGAGTGGACAGGGGAATCACCCCTCCACTTT | CASSEWTGESPLHF
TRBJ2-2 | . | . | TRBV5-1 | TGCGCCAGCAGCTTGGATACTCAGGGATCCGGGGAGCTGTTTTTT | CASSLDTQGSGELFF
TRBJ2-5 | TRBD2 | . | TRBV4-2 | TGTGCCAGCAGTATCCGGCTAGCGGGAGCAGAGACCCAGTACTTC | CASSIRLAGAETQYF
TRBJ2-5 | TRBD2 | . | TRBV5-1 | TGCGCCAGCACGGGGCTAGCGGGGGATTTGGAGACCCAGTACTTC | CASTGLAGDLETQYF
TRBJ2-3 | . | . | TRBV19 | TGTGCCAGTAGTTGGCAGGGATCAGCAGGGCCAGATACGCAGTATTTT | CASSWQGSAGPDTQYF
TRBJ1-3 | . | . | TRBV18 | TGTGCCAGCTCACCATCGACTGGAAACACCATATATTTT | CASSPSTGNTIYF
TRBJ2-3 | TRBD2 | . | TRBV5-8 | TGTGCCAGCAGCTGGGGACTAGCGGGTACAGATACGCAGTATTTT | CASSWGLAGTDTQYF
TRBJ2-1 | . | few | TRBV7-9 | TGTGCCAGCCAGGACCGGACGAATGAGCAGTTCTTC | CASQDRTNEQFF
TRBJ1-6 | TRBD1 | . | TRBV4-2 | TGTGCCAGCAGCCAAGATTTTATTAGACAGGGGGATAATTCACCCCTCCACTTT | CASSQDFIRQGDNSPLHF
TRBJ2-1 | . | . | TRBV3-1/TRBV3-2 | TGTGCCAGCAGCCAAATAGGGGGTCGTAGTGAGCAGTTCTTC | CASSQIGGRSEQFF
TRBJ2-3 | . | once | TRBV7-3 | TGTGCCAGCAGCTTAAGAGGGGGCACAGATACGCAGTATTTT | CASSLRGGTDTQYF